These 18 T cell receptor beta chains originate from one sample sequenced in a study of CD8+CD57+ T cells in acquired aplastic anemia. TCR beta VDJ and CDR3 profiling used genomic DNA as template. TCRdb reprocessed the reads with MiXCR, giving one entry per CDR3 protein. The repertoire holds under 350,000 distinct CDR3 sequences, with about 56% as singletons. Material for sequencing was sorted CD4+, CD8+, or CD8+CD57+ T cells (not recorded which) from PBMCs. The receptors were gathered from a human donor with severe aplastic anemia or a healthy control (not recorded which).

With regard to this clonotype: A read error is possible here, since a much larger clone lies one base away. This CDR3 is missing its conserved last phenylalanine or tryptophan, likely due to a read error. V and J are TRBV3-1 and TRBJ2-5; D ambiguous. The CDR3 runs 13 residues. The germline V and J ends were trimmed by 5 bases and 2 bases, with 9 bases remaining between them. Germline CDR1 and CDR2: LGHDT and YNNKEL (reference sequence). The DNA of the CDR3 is TGTGCCAGCAGCTCCACTACTCAAGAGACCCAGTACTCC. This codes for CASSSTTQETQYS.

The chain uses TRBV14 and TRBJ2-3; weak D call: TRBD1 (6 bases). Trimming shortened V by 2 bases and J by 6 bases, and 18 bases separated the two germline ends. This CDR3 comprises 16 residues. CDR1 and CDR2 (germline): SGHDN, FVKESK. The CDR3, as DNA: TGTGCCAGCAGCCAATACAGGGACCCGACGGATGATACGCAGTATTTT. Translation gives CASSQYRDPTDDTQYF.

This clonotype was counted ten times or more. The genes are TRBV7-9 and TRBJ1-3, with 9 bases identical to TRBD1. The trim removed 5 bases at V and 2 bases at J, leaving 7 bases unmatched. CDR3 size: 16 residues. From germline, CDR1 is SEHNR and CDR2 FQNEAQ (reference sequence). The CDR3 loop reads CASSKGQGSTGNTIYF. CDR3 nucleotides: TGTGCCAGCAGCAAAGGACAGGGGTCCACTGGAAACACCATATATTTT.

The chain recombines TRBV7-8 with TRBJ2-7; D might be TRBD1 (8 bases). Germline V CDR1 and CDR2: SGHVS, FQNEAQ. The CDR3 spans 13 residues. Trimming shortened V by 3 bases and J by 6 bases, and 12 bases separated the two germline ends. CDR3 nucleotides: TGTGCCAGCAGCTTGACAGGGGAGGGCGAGCAGTACTTC. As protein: CASSLTGEGEQYF.

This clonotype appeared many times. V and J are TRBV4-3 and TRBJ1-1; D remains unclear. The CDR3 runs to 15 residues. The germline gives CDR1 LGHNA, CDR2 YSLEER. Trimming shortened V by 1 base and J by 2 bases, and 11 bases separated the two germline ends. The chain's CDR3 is CASSQVPTINTEAFF. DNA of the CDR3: TGCGCCAGCAGCCAAGTTCCGACAATAAACACTGAAGCTTTCTTT.

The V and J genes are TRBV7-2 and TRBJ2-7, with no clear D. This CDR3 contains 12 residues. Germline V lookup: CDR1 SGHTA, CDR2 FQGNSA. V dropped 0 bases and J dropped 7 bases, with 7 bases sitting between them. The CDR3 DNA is TGTGCCAGCAGCTTAGCGGCAACAGAGCAGTACTTC. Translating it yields CASSLAATEQYF.

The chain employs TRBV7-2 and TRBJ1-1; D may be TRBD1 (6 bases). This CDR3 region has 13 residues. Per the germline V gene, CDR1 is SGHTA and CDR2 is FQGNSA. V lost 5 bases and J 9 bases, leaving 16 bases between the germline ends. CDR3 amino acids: CASSPSTGRQAFF. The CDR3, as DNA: TGTGCCAGCAGCCCCTCGACAGGACGGCAAGCTTTCTTT.

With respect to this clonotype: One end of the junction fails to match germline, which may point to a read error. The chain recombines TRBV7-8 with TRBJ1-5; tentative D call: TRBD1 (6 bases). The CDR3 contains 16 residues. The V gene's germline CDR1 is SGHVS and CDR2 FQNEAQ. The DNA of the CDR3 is TGTGCCAGCAGTTTACTAGGCAGGGGTGGCAATCGGCCCCAGCATTTT. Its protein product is CASSLLGRGGNRPQHF.

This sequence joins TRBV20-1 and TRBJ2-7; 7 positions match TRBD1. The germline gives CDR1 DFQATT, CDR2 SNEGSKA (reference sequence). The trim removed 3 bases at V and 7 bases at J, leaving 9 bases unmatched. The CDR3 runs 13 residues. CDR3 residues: CSASQGVTGEQYF. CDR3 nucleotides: TGCAGTGCTAGCCAGGGGGTCACCGGGGAGCAGTACTTC.

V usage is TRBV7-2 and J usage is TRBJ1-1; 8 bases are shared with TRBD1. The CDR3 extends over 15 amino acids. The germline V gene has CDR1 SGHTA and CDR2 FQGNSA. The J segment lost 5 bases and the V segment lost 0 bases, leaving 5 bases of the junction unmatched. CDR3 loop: CASSLAGQGFTEAFF. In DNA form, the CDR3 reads TGTGCCAGCAGCTTAGCAGGACAGGGTTTTACTGAAGCTTTCTTT.

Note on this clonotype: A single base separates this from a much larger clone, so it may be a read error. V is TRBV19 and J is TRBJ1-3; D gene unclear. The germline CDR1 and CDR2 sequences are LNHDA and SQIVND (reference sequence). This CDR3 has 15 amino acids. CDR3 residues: CASSIESGSGNTMYF. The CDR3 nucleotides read TGTGCCAGTAGTATAGAGTCGGGCTCTGGAAACACCATGTATTTT. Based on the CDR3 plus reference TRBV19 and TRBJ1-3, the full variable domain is DGGITQSPKYLFRKEGQNVTLSCEQNLNHDAMYWYRQDPGQGLRLIYYSQIVNDFQKGDIAEGYSVSREKKESFPLTVTSAQKNPTAFYLCASSIESGSGNTMYFGEGSWLTVV.

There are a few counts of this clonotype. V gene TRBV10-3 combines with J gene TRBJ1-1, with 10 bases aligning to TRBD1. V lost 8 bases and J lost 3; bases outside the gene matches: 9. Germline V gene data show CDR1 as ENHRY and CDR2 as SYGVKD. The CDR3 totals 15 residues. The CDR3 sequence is CAIGRDRGSDTEAFF. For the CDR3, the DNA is TGTGCCATCGGACGGGACAGGGGTTCGGACACTGAAGCTTTCTTT.

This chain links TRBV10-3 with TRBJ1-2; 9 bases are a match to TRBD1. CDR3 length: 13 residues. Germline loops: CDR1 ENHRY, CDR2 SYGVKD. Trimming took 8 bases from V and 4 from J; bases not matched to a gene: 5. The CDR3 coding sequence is TGTGCCATCGGGGGACAGGGAGGCTATGGCTACACCTTC. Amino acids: CAIGGQGGYGYTF.

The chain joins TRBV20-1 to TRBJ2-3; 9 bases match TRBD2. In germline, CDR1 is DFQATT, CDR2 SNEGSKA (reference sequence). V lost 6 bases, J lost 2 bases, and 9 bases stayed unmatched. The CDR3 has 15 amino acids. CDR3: CSAQRLAGITDTQYF. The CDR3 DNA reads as TGCAGTGCACAGAGGCTAGCGGGGATCACAGATACGCAGTATTTT.

The CDR3 bases are TGTGCCACCAGCGATGGGGCAGACATAGACTATGGGGCCAACGTCCTGACTTTC. The encoded protein is CATSDGADIDYGANVLTF. The gene calls are TRBV24-1 and TRBJ2-6; D may be TRBD1 or TRBD2 (5 bases each). The CDR3 consists of 18 residues. Germline V gene sequence: CDR1 KGHDR, CDR2 SFDVKD. Trimming took 7 bases from V and 3 from J, leaving 21 bases between them.

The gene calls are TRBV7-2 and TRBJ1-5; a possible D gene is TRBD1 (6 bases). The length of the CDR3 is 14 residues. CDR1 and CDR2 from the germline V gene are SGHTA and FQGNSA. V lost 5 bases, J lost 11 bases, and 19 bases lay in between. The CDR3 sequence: CASSLPGARRAQHF. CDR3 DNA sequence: TGTGCCAGCAGCCTGCCAGGGGCGAGGAGGGCCCAGCATTTT.

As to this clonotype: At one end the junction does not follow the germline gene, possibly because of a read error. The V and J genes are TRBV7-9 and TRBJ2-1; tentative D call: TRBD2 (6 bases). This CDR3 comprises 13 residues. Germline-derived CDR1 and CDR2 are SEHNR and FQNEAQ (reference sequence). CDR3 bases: TGCGCCAGCAGCCAAGATTTAAGGGACTTAAAGTTCTTC. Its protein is CASSQDLRDLKFF. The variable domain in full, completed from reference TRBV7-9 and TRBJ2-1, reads DTGVSQNPRHKITKRGQNVTFRCDPISEHNRLYWYRQTLGQGPEFLTYFQNEAQLEKSRLLSDRFSAERPKGSFSTLEIQRTEQGDSAMYLCASSQDLRDLKFFGPGTRLTVL.

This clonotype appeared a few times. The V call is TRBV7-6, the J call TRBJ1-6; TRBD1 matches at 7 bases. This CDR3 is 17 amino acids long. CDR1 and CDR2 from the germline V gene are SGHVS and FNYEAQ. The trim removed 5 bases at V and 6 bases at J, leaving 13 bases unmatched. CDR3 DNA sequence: TGTGCCAGCAGCCCCACACCTGGGCGGGACAGTAATTCACCCCTCCACTTT. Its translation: CASSPTPGRDSNSPLHF.